These T cell receptor beta chains were read from a single sample in a study of blood T cell repertoires in COVID-19. Produced via immunoSEQ multiplex PCR; TCRdb's table is partial and in-frame only. The sample holds approximately 170,000 clones, around 85% seen once. Material: peripheral blood. Source of these receptors: a woman in her 70s with acute or convalescent COVID-19. Both conserved end residues are part of each CDR3. The D gene is left open where the match is weak. Rows give clone size only sometimes, using once, few, many, or a class for an expanded clone.

j_gene: TRBJ2-1; v_gene: TRBV19; abundance: -; d_gene: TRBD2; CDR3aa: CASSSRLAGASSYNEQFF; CDR3nt: TGTGCCAGTAGTTCCCGCCTAGCGGGAGCGAGCTCCTACAATGAGCAGTTCTTC
j_gene: TRBJ1-1; v_gene: TRBV6-6; abundance: -; d_gene: -; CDR3aa: CASSWASGGQNTEAFF; CDR3nt: TGTGCCAGCAGTTGGGCCTCCGGGGGGCAGAACACTGAAGCTTTCTTT
j_gene: TRBJ1-5; v_gene: TRBV5-1; abundance: -; d_gene: -; CDR3aa: CASSLKPGLYQPQHF; CDR3nt: TGCGCCAGCAGCTTGAAGCCAGGTCTTTATCAGCCCCAGCATTTT
j_gene: TRBJ1-1; v_gene: TRBV3-1/TRBV3-2; abundance: few; d_gene: -; CDR3aa: CASSLGTNTEAFF; CDR3nt: TGTGCCAGCAGCCTCGGGACTAACACTGAAGCTTTCTTT
j_gene: TRBJ1-2; v_gene: TRBV3-1/TRBV3-2; abundance: -; d_gene: -; CDR3aa: CASSRGEVDYGYTF; CDR3nt: TGTGCCAGCAGCCGAGGGGAGGTTGACTATGGCTACACCTTC
j_gene: TRBJ1-6; v_gene: TRBV30; abundance: -; d_gene: TRBD1; CDR3aa: CAWSFGQGYSPLHF; CDR3nt: TGTGCCTGGAGCTTTGGACAGGGCTACTCACCCCTCCACTTT
j_gene: TRBJ1-4; v_gene: TRBV6-1; abundance: -; d_gene: -; CDR3aa: CASSDGGSEKLFF; CDR3nt: TGTGCCAGCAGTGACGGAGGGTCTGAAAAACTGTTTTTT
j_gene: TRBJ2-3; v_gene: TRBV18; abundance: -; d_gene: -; CDR3aa: CASSPGAASTDTQYF; CDR3nt: TGTGCCAGCTCACCAGGGGCAGCTAGCACAGATACGCAGTATTTT
j_gene: TRBJ1-4; v_gene: TRBV19; abundance: few; d_gene: TRBD1; CDR3aa: CASRDRGPNEKLFF; CDR3nt: TGTGCCAGTAGAGACAGGGGACCTAATGAAAAACTGTTTTTT
j_gene: TRBJ2-5; v_gene: TRBV5-1; abundance: once; d_gene: -; CDR3aa: CASSLIVEETQYF; CDR3nt: TGCGCCAGCAGCTTGATAGTCGAGGAGACCCAGTACTTC
j_gene: TRBJ1-1; v_gene: TRBV19; abundance: once; d_gene: -; CDR3aa: CASSEQVRYTEAFF; CDR3nt: TGTGCCAGTAGTGAACAGGTCCGGTACACTGAAGCTTTCTTT
j_gene: TRBJ2-3; v_gene: TRBV7-6; abundance: -; d_gene: TRBD2; CDR3aa: CASSETSGGSTDTQYF; CDR3nt: TGTGCCAGCAGCGAGACTAGCGGGGGCTCAACAGATACGCAGTATTTT
j_gene: TRBJ1-2; v_gene: TRBV20-1; abundance: -; d_gene: TRBD1; CDR3aa: CSASPPGQGAHGYTF; CDR3nt: TGCAGTGCTAGTCCTCCGGGACAGGGGGCGCATGGCTACACCTTC
j_gene: TRBJ2-1; v_gene: TRBV7-9; abundance: -; d_gene: -; CDR3aa: CASSTYSGSSYNEQFF; CDR3nt: TGTGCCAGCAGCACTTATAGCGGAAGCTCCTACAATGAGCAGTTCTTC
j_gene: TRBJ1-6; v_gene: TRBV27; abundance: -; d_gene: -; CDR3aa: CASSSLVTGWSSSPLHF; CDR3nt: TGTGCCAGCAGTTCTTTGGTGACAGGATGGTCTAGTTCACCCCTCCACTTT
j_gene: TRBJ2-1; v_gene: TRBV7-2; abundance: once; d_gene: TRBD1; CDR3aa: CASSFSGTGRRNEQFF; CDR3nt: TGTGCCAGCAGCTTCTCCGGGACAGGGAGAAGAAATGAGCAGTTCTTC
j_gene: TRBJ1-5; v_gene: TRBV15; abundance: -; d_gene: -; CDR3aa: CATSRPTGRGGISNQPQHF; CDR3nt: TGTGCCACCAGCCGACCAACAGGGCGCGGGGGGATTAGCAATCAGCCCCAGCATTTT
j_gene: TRBJ2-7; v_gene: TRBV11-2; abundance: -; d_gene: -; CDR3aa: CASSPGSSYEQCF; CDR3nt: TGTGCCAGCAGCCCCGGGAGCTCCTACGAGCAGTGCTTC
j_gene: TRBJ2-3; v_gene: TRBV27; abundance: -; d_gene: TRBD2; CDR3aa: CASSLRLAGVDTQYF; CDR3nt: TGTGCCAGCAGTTTGCGACTAGCGGGAGTAGATACGCAGTATTTT
j_gene: TRBJ2-7; v_gene: TRBV5-1; abundance: -; d_gene: -; CDR3aa: CASSLYPGEAYEQYF; CDR3nt: TGCGCCAGCAGCTTGTATCCGGGGGAGGCCTACGAGCAGTACTTC
j_gene: TRBJ1-1; v_gene: TRBV18; abundance: -; d_gene: -; CDR3aa: CASSRTEMNTEAFF; CDR3nt: TGTGCCAGCTCGCGCACAGAGATGAACACTGAAGCTTTCTTT
j_gene: TRBJ2-7; v_gene: TRBV4-1; abundance: -; d_gene: TRBD1; CDR3aa: CASSQERDSSYEQYF; CDR3nt: TGCGCCAGCAGCCAGGAACGGGACAGCTCCTACGAGCAGTACTTC
j_gene: TRBJ1-2; v_gene: TRBV12-3/TRBV12-4; abundance: -; d_gene: -; CDR3aa: CASKGSGYGYTF; CDR3nt: TGTGCCAGCAAGGGGTCAGGGTATGGCTACACCTTC
j_gene: TRBJ2-6; v_gene: TRBV27; abundance: few; d_gene: -; CDR3aa: CASSHGRGAGANVLTF; CDR3nt: TGTGCCAGCAGTCATGGCAGGGGCGCCGGGGCCAACGTCCTGACTTTC
j_gene: TRBJ2-7; v_gene: TRBV6-2/TRBV6-3; abundance: -; d_gene: TRBD1; CDR3aa: CASSSRTGLVGSYEQYF; CDR3nt: TGTGCCAGCAGTTCCAGGACAGGGTTGGTCGGCTCCTACGAGCAGTACTTC
j_gene: TRBJ2-5; v_gene: TRBV7-2; abundance: -; d_gene: -; CDR3aa: CASSLVSGETQYF; CDR3nt: TGTGCCAGCAGCTTAGTGTCGGGAGAGACCCAGTACTTC
j_gene: TRBJ1-5; v_gene: TRBV7-2; abundance: -; d_gene: -; CDR3aa: CASSPGEGQVGNQPQHF; CDR3nt: TGTGCCAGCAGTCCAGGGGAAGGCCAGGTCGGCAATCAGCCCCAGCATTTT
j_gene: TRBJ1-2; v_gene: TRBV4-3; abundance: once; d_gene: -; CDR3aa: CASSQDIGGYGYTF; CDR3nt: TGCGCCAGCAGCCAAGACATAGGGGGTTATGGCTACACCTTC
j_gene: TRBJ1-6; v_gene: TRBV12-3/TRBV12-4; abundance: -; d_gene: -; CDR3aa: CASTLGTNSPLHF; CDR3nt: TGTGCCAGCACCCTGGGGACAAATTCACCCCTCCACTTT
j_gene: TRBJ1-1; v_gene: TRBV4-1; abundance: -; d_gene: -; CDR3aa: CASSQGYRADTEAFF; CDR3nt: TGCGCCAGCAGCCAAGGGTACAGGGCGGACACTGAAGCTTTCTTT
j_gene: TRBJ1-1; v_gene: TRBV20-1; abundance: -; d_gene: -; CDR3aa: CSASGGSAEAFF; CDR3nt: TGCAGTGCTAGTGGGGGCTCGGCTGAAGCTTTCTTT
j_gene: TRBJ2-7; v_gene: TRBV4-3; abundance: -; d_gene: -; CDR3aa: CASSQDSLVGGPYEQYF; CDR3nt: TGCGCCAGCAGCCAAGATTCCCTCGTTGGAGGGCCCTACGAGCAGTACTTC
j_gene: TRBJ2-1; v_gene: TRBV7-6; abundance: -; d_gene: TRBD2; CDR3aa: CASSLEIGLASNNEQFF; CDR3nt: TGTGCCAGCAGCTTAGAGATCGGACTAGCGAGCAACAATGAGCAGTTCTTC
j_gene: TRBJ2-5; v_gene: TRBV29-1; abundance: -; d_gene: TRBD2; CDR3aa: CSVQFASGSVWETQYF; CDR3nt: TGCAGCGTTCAGTTTGCTAGCGGGAGTGTCTGGGAGACCCAGTACTTC
j_gene: TRBJ1-2; v_gene: TRBV7-8; abundance: once; d_gene: TRBD1; CDR3aa: CASNLLVGTGKGYTF; CDR3nt: TGTGCCAGCAACTTACTTGTGGGGACAGGGAAAGGCTACACCTTC
j_gene: TRBJ1-5; v_gene: TRBV3-1/TRBV3-2; abundance: once; d_gene: -; CDR3aa: CASRHGFRGDQPQHF; CDR3nt: TGTGCCAGCAGGCACGGTTTTCGGGGAGATCAGCCCCAGCATTTT
j_gene: TRBJ2-3; v_gene: TRBV5-1; abundance: few; d_gene: -; CDR3aa: CASSYTEDIDTQYF; CDR3nt: TGCGCCAGCAGCTATACTGAGGATATAGATACGCAGTATTTT
j_gene: TRBJ2-7; v_gene: TRBV7-9; abundance: -; d_gene: -; CDR3aa: CASKGAREQYF; CDR3nt: TGTGCCAGCAAAGGGGCACGGGAGCAGTACTTC
j_gene: TRBJ2-5; v_gene: TRBV18; abundance: -; d_gene: TRBD2; CDR3aa: CASSPLGVLAGQETQYF; CDR3nt: TGTGCCAGCTCACCACTTGGGGTACTAGCGGGCCAAGAGACCCAGTACTTC
j_gene: TRBJ1-5; v_gene: TRBV10-3; abundance: -; d_gene: TRBD1; CDR3aa: CAISESEGAGSNQPQHF; CDR3nt: TGTGCCATCAGTGAGAGCGAGGGGGCGGGTAGCAATCAGCCCCAGCATTTT
j_gene: TRBJ1-6; v_gene: TRBV6-1; abundance: few; d_gene: -; CDR3aa: CASSDSREVRNSPLHF; CDR3nt: TGTGCCAGCAGTGATTCCAGGGAGGTGAGAAATTCACCCCTCCACTTT
j_gene: TRBJ2-3; v_gene: TRBV5-3; abundance: -; d_gene: TRBD1; CDR3aa: CARSLPPRGTGGGTDTQYF; CDR3nt: TGTGCCAGAAGCCTTCCGCCCCGCGGGACAGGTGGTGGCACAGATACGCAGTATTTT
j_gene: TRBJ2-7; v_gene: TRBV6-5; abundance: -; d_gene: TRBD1; CDR3aa: CASTLTGAIRDEQYF; CDR3nt: TGTGCCAGCACCTTAACAGGGGCCATAAGGGACGAGCAGTACTTC
j_gene: TRBJ2-3; v_gene: TRBV19; abundance: once; d_gene: -; CDR3aa: CATAWTQSATDTQYF; CDR3nt: TGTGCCACCGCATGGACTCAGTCTGCCACAGATACGCAGTATTTT
j_gene: TRBJ1-5; v_gene: TRBV5-6; abundance: -; d_gene: -; CDR3aa: CASSPEGGRNQPQHF; CDR3nt: TGTGCCAGCAGCCCCGAGGGTGGGCGCAATCAGCCCCAGCATTTT
j_gene: TRBJ2-5; v_gene: TRBV4-2; abundance: -; d_gene: -; CDR3aa: CASSQERRETQYF; CDR3nt: TGTGCCAGCAGCCAAGAACGGAGGGAGACCCAGTACTTC
j_gene: TRBJ1-1; v_gene: TRBV7-9; abundance: -; d_gene: -; CDR3aa: CASSSEVNTEAFF; CDR3nt: TGTGCCAGCAGCTCAGAAGTGAACACTGAAGCTTTCTTT
j_gene: TRBJ2-3; v_gene: TRBV9; abundance: -; d_gene: TRBD2; CDR3aa: CASSVDTSGDTQYF; CDR3nt: TGTGCCAGCAGCGTAGACACTAGCGGGGATACGCAGTATTTT
j_gene: TRBJ1-2; v_gene: TRBV7-8; abundance: -; d_gene: -; CDR3aa: CASSLGEQRRLYGYTF; CDR3nt: TGTGCCAGCAGCTTAGGGGAACAAAGGAGGTTGTATGGCTACACCTTC
j_gene: TRBJ1-1; v_gene: TRBV7-6; abundance: -; d_gene: TRBD1; CDR3aa: CASSLDRLNTEAFF; CDR3nt: TGTGCCAGCAGCTTGGACAGGCTGAACACTGAAGCTTTCTTT
j_gene: TRBJ1-6; v_gene: TRBV14; abundance: -; d_gene: TRBD1; CDR3aa: CASSLPGTGYSPLHF; CDR3nt: TGTGCCAGCAGCTTACCCGGGACAGGCTATTCACCCCTCCACTTT
j_gene: TRBJ1-2; v_gene: TRBV4-2; abundance: -; d_gene: TRBD1; CDR3aa: CASSPGTAVYGYTF; CDR3nt: TGTGCCAGCAGCCCCGGGACAGCCGTCTATGGCTACACCTTC
j_gene: TRBJ1-1; v_gene: TRBV29-1; abundance: -; d_gene: -; CDR3aa: CSAGRGEEAFF; CDR3nt: TGCAGCGCCGGGAGGGGGGAGGAAGCTTTCTTT
j_gene: TRBJ2-7; v_gene: TRBV27; abundance: -; d_gene: TRBD1; CDR3aa: CASSIGTGGYEQYF; CDR3nt: TGTGCCAGCAGTATCGGGACAGGTGGATACGAGCAGTACTTC
j_gene: TRBJ1-4; v_gene: TRBV3-1/TRBV3-2; abundance: -; d_gene: -; CDR3aa: CASSLRGGGITNEKLFF; CDR3nt: TGTGCCAGCAGCCTCAGGGGAGGGGGAATAACTAATGAAAAACTGTTTTTT
j_gene: TRBJ2-3; v_gene: TRBV24-1; abundance: -; d_gene: -; CDR3aa: CATEGDPDTQYF; CDR3nt: TGTGCCACCGAGGGAGACCCAGATACGCAGTATTTT
j_gene: TRBJ1-1; v_gene: TRBV6-5; abundance: -; d_gene: -; CDR3aa: CASSYRTPNTEAFF; CDR3nt: TGTGCCAGCAGCTACAGGACACCGAACACTGAAGCTTTCTTT